A single sample gave rise to the 2 T cell receptor beta chains below, sequenced in a study of immune evolution from preneoplasia to lung adenocarcinoma. Method: immunoSEQ multiplex PCR; TCRdb's copy keeps in-frame clones and lacks some. The sample has about 4,900 clones; roughly 79% are singletons. Sequenced: FFPE minimally invasive lung adenocarcinoma tissue. The origin of the receptors is a person aged 60-80 years with lung adenocarcinoma.

The V gene is TRBV19, the J gene TRBJ2-1; 7 bases are a match to TRBD1. The CDR3 has 15 residues. The V and J ends lost 5 bases and 4 bases, in that order; junction bases with no gene match: 8. Germline loops: CDR1 LNHDA, CDR2 SQIVND (reference sequence). The CDR3: CASSLRQGPYNEQFF. CDR3 coding DNA: TGTGCCAGTAGTCTCCGACAGGGTCCTTACAATGAGCAGTTCTTC. Full variable domain (missing parts from reference TRBV19 and TRBJ2-1): DGGITQSPKYLFRKEGQNVTLSCEQNLNHDAMYWYRQDPGQGLRLIYYSQIVNDFQKGDIAEGYSVSREKKESFPLTVTSAQKNPTAFYLCASSLRQGPYNEQFFGPGTRLTVL.

This rearrangement joins TRBV9 to TRBJ2-7; D remains unclear. The CDR3 spans 14 residues. Trimming removed 6 bases from V and 4 bases from J, with 17 bases in between. CDR1 SGDLS and CDR2 YYNGEE come from the germline V gene. As DNA, the CDR3 is TGTGCCAGCACATTGGACCCTAACTCGTACGAGCAGTACTTC. Protein sequence: CASTLDPNSYEQYF.